Presented here are 2 T cell receptor beta chains from one specimen sequenced in a study of T cell changes during pregnancy in multiple sclerosis. Here immunoSEQ multiplex PCR was the method, and the copy in TCRdb shows in-frame clones only, minus some. This table has more than 85,000 clones, about 93% appearing once. The sequences come from peripheral blood, collected after pregnancy. The source is a female donor in good health, enrolled as a control in a pregnancy study.

The gene calls are TRBV27 and TRBJ2-7, with a possible D match to TRBD2 (7 bases). This CDR3 spans 14 amino acids. CDR1 is MNHEY and CDR2 is SMNVEV in the germline V gene (reference sequence). Trimming took off 6 bases at V and 2 bases at J, with 14 bases between the two ends. As DNA, the CDR3 is TGTGCCAGCAGCCGGGGGGCTAGCACCTACGAGCAGTACTTC. It codes for CASSRGASTYEQYF.

The chain has TRBV27 and TRBJ1-2; D unresolved. CDR1 and CDR2 from the germline V gene are MNHEY and SMNVEV (reference sequence). This CDR3 contains 15 residues. The ends were cut back, 1 base at V and 1 base at J, with 10 bases in the middle. The CDR3 loop is CASSLFGIVNYGYTF. CDR3 sequence (DNA): TGTGCCAGCAGTTTATTCGGTATAGTTAACTATGGCTACACCTTC.